This TCR beta chain originates from a study of T cell responses to AZD1222 COVID-19 vaccine. Repertoires were generated with immunoSEQ multiplex PCR, while TCRdb's copy carries only in-frame clones and drops some. This table holds about 100,000 clones, over 80% found once. Second-dose schedules of about 4 or about 12 weeks were combined. Findings and limits, study-wide: It should be noted that donors were predominantly white British and more often female, and clonal diversity was possibly underestimated. Reports say nearly half of spike-specific TCRs go after unmutated variant regions. Spike-specific TCR breadth and depth both grew after two AZD1222 doses.

The V end was cut by 7 bases, the J end by 2 bases, with 6 bases between. This CDR3 comprises 11 residues. Germline CDR1 MNHEY, CDR2 SVGAGI. About this clone itself: As yet, its antigen is unknown. In the same sample, other DNA sequences code for this CDR3.

V is TRBV6-5 and J is TRBJ2-7; possible D gene TRBD2, 6 bases. The source is an adult who received the AZD1222 COVID-19 vaccine. The source was peripheral blood, collected 28 days after the second AZD1222 dose. CDR3 amino acids: CASTGAYEQYF. The CDR3 region has the DNA TGTGCCAGCACGGGGGCCTACGAGCAGTACTTC.